A selection of T cell receptor beta chains follows, all from one sample in a study of T cell repertoires in cytomegalovirus infection. TCRdb reprocessed the reads with MiXCR, giving one entry per CDR3 protein. This table holds 700,000 to 900,000 distinct CDR3 sequences, 25% to 30% found once. No antigen has been identified for these receptors. Sequenced here: cultured CD8+ T cells from PBMCs, sampled from culture after CMV antigen stimulation. These receptors were taken from a human donor in good health (CMV status not recorded). Some clones in this sample may be carry-over from other donors' samples. The CDR3 runs from the conserved cysteine through the conserved F or W. The order of the fields is J gene, V gene, CDR3 protein.

TRBJ2-1,TRBV15,CATSRDSPGGSSYNEQFF
TRBJ2-2,TRBV9,CASSGDTPNTGELFF
TRBJ1-6,TRBV5-3,CARSSKLTRNSPLHF
TRBJ2-1,TRBV4-1,CASSQSNEQFF
TRBJ2-1,TRBV6-2/TRBV6-3,CASSYLGGRYNEQFF
TRBJ2-1,TRBV10-1,CASSRDRGLDNEQFF
TRBJ1-3,TRBV7-8,CASSLNVGGSGNTIYF
TRBJ1-4,TRBV29-1,CSVELGVELFF
TRBJ1-5,TRBV7-9,CASSPVGGEWRNQPQHF
TRBJ1-2,TRBV29-1,CSVEVSRDLPRAGYTF
TRBJ2-3,TRBV28,CASSQEIAGGGDTQYF
TRBJ2-5,TRBV27,CASSSLAAHLTQYF
TRBJ2-3,TRBV11-2,CASSSWRGGDTQYF
TRBJ2-1,TRBV6-6,CASSSGTRGPNEQFF
TRBJ1-2,TRBV19,CASSIDRAYRVDNYGYTF
TRBJ2-5,TRBV5-1,CASSFASGGLGETQYF
TRBJ2-1,TRBV7-7,CASSLAKETYNEQFF